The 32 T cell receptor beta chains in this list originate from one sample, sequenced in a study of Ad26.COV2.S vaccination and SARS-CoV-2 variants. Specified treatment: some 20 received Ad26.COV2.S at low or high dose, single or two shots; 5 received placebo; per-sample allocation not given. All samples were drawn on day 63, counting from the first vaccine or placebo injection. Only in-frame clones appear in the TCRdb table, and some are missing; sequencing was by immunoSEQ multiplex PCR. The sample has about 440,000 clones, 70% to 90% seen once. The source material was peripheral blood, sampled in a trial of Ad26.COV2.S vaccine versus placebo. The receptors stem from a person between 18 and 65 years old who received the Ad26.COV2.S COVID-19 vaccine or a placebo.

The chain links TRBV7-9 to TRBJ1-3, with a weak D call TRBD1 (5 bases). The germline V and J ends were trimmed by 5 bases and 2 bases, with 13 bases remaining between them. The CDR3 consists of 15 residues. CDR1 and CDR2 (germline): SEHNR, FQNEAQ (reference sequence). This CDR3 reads CASSRPGETGNTIYF. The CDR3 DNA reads TGTGCCAGCAGCCGCCCGGGGGAAACTGGAAACACCATATATTTT.

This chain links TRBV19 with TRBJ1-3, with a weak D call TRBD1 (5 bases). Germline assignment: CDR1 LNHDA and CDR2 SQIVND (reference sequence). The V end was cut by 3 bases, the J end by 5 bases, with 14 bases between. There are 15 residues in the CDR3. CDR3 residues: CASSIIRGRRNTIYF. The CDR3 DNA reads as TGTGCCAGTAGTATCATTAGGGGACGAAGAAACACCATATATTTT.

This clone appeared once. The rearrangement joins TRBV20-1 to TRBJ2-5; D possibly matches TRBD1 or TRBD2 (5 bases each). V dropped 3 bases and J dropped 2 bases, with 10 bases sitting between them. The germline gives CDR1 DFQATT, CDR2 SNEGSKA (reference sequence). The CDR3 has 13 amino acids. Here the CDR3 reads CSASGDGQETQYF. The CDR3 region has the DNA TGCAGTGCTAGTGGGGACGGGCAAGAGACCCAGTACTTC.

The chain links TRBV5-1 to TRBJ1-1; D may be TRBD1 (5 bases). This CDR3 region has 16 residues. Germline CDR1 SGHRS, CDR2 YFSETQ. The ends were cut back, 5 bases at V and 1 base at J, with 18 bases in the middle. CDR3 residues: CASRQNTGPGNTEAFF. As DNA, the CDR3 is TGCGCCAGCAGACAAAACACAGGTCCCGGGAACACTGAAGCTTTCTTT.

CDR3 protein: CASSGRLSSYEQYF. CDR3 nucleotide sequence: TGTGCCAGCAGCGGGAGGTTAAGCTCCTACGAGCAGTACTTC. The genes are TRBV7-9 and TRBJ2-7; weak D call: TRBD2 (6 bases). The CDR3 runs to 14 residues. Germline V gives CDR1 SEHNR, CDR2 FQNEAQ (reference sequence). The V and J ends lost 5 bases and 0 bases respectively, with 11 bases between them.

The CDR3 region is CASLGGSSYEQYF. For the CDR3, the DNA is TGTGCCAGCCTGGGGGGATCTTCCTACGAGCAGTACTTC. V is TRBV2 and J is TRBJ2-7, with D possibly TRBD2 on 6 matching bases. The CDR3 covers 13 residues. Germline CDR1 is SNHLY and CDR2 is FYNNEI. Trimming took off 8 bases at V and 1 base at J, with 12 bases between the two ends.

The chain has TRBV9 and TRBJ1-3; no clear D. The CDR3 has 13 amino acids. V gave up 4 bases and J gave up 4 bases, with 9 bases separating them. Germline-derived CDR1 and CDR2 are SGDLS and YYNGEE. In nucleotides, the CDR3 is TGTGCCAGCAGCAAAAGCTCGGGAAACACCATATATTTT. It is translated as CASSKSSGNTIYF.

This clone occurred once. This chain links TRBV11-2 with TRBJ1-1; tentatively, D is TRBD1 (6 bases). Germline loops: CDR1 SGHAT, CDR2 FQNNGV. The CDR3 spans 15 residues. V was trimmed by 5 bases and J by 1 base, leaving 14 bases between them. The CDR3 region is CASSREGGRNTEAFF. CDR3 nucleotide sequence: TGTGCCAGCAGCAGAGAGGGGGGCCGGAACACTGAAGCTTTCTTT.

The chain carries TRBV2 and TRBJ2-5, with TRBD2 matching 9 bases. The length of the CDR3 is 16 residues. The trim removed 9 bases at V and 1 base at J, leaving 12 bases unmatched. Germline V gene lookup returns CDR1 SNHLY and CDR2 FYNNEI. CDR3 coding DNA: TGTGCCAGGAGGGGGCTGGCGGGAGGGCCCCAAGAGACCCAGTACTTC. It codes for CARRGLAGGPQETQYF. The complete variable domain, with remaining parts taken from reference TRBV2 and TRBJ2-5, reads EPEVTQTPSHQVTQMGQEVILRCVPISNHLYFYWYRQILGQKVEFLVSFYNNEISEKSEIFDDQFSVERPDGSNFTLKIRSTKLEDSAMYFCARRGLAGGPQETQYFGPGTRLLVL.

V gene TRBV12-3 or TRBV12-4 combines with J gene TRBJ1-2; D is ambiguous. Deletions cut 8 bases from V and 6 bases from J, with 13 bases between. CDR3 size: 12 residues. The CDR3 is CASSLEGHGYTF. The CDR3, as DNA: TGTGCCAGCTCTTTGGAGGGTCATGGCTACACCTTC.

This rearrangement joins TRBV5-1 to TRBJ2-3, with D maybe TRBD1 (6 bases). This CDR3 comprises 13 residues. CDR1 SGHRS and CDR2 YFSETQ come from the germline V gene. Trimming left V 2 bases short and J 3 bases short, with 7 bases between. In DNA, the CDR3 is TGCGCCAGCAGCTTTCAGGGGACAGATACGCAGTATTTT. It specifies CASSFQGTDTQYF.

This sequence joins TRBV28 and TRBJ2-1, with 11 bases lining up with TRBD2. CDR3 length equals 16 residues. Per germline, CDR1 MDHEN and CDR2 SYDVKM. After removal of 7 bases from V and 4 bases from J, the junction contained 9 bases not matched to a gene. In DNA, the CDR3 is TGTGCCAGCACCCCTATTGGGACTAGCGGATACAATGAGCAGTTCTTC. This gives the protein CASTPIGTSGYNEQFF.

The CDR3 region has the DNA TGCAGCGTTGAACTCTCCCGGACAGAAGCTTTCTTT. This encodes CSVELSRTEAFF. The chain recombines TRBV29-1 with TRBJ1-1; D perhaps matches TRBD1 (5 bases). The CDR3 loop spans 12 amino acids. V lost 2 bases and J lost 8, with 12 bases in between. Germline values: CDR1 SQVTM, CDR2 ANQGSEA.

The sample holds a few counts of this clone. The chain's CDR3 is CASSESWAADNQPQHF. The CDR3 DNA follows: TGTGCCAGCAGTGAAAGTTGGGCAGCCGATAATCAGCCCCAGCATTTT. The rearrangement uses TRBV2 and TRBJ1-5; no definite D call. The V end was cut by 2 bases, the J end by 4 bases, with 15 bases between. Germline values: CDR1 SNHLY, CDR2 FYNNEI. CDR3 length equals 16 residues.

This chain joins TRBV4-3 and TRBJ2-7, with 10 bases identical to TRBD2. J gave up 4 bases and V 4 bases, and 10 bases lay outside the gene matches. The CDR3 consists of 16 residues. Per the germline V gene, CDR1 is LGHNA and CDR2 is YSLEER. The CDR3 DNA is TGCGCCAGCAGCCCAGACGGGTTTAGCGGGAGGTACGAGCAGTACTTC. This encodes CASSPDGFSGRYEQYF.

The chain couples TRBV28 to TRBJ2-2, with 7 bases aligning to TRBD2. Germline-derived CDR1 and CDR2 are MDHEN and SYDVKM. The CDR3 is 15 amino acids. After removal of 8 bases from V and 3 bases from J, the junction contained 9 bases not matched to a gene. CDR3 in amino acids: CASLTRRGYTGELFF. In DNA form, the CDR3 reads TGTGCCAGCCTTACCCGGCGGGGGTACACCGGGGAGCTGTTTTTT.

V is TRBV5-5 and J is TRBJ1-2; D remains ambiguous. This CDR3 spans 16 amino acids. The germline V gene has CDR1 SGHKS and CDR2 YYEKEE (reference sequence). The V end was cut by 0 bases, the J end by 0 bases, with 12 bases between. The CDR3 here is CASSLGAGRTNYGYTF. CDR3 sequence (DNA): TGTGCCAGCAGCTTGGGCGCGGGCAGAACTAACTATGGCTACACCTTC.

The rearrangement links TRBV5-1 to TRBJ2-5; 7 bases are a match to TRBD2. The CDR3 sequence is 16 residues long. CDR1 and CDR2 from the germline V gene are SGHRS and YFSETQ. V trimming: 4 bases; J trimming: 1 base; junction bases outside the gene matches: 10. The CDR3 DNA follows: TGCGCCAGCAGCAAAAACCCGACTAGCCCCCAAGAGACCCAGTACTTC. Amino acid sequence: CASSKNPTSPQETQYF.

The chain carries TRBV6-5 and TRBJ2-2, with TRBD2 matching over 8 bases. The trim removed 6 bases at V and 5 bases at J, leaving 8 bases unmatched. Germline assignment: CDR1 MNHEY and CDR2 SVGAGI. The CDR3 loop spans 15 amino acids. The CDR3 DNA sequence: TGTGCCAGCAGCTCTAGCGGGCCAGGGACCGGGGAGCTGTTTTTT. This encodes CASSSSGPGTGELFF.

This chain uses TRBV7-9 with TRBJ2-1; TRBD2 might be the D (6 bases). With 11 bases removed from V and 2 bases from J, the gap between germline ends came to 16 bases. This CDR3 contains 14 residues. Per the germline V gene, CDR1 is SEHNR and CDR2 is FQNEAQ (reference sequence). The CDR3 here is CASLAGLTYNEQFF. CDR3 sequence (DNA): TGTGCCTCCCTGGCGGGACTGACCTACAATGAGCAGTTCTTC.

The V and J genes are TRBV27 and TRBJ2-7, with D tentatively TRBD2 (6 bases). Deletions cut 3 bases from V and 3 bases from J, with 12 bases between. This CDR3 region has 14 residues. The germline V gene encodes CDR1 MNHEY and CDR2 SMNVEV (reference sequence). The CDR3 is CASSFAGRNYEQYF. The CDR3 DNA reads TGTGCCAGCAGTTTCGCAGGGAGGAACTACGAGCAGTACTTC.

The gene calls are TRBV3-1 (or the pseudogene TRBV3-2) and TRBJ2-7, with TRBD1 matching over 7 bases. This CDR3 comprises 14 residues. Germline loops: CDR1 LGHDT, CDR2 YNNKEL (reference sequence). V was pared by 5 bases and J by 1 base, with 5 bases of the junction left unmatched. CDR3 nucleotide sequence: TGTGCCAGCAGCATACAGACAGGGTCCTACGAGCAGTACTTC. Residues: CASSIQTGSYEQYF.

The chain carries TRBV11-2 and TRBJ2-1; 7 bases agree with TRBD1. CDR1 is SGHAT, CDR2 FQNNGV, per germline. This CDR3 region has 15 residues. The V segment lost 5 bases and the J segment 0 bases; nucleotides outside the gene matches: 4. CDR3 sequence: CASSPRTGSYNEQFF. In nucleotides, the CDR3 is TGTGCCAGCAGCCCCCGGACAGGCTCCTACAATGAGCAGTTCTTC.

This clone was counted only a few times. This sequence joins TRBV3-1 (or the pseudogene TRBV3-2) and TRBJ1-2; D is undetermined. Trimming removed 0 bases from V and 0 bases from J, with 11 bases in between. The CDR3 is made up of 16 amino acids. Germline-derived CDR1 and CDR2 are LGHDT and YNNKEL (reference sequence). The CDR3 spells CASSQDPDGSNYGYTF. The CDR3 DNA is TGTGCCAGCAGCCAAGATCCTGACGGATCTAACTATGGCTACACCTTC.

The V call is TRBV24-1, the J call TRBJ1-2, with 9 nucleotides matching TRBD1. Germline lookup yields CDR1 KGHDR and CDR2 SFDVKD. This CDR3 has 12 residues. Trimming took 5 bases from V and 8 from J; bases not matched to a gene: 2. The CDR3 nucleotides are TGTGCCACCAGTGTAACAGGGGGCGGCTACACCTTC. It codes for CATSVTGGGYTF.

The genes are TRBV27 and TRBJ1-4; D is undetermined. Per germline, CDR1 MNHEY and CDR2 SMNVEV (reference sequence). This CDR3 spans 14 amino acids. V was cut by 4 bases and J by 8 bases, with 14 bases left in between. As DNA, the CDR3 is TGTGCCAGCAGTTCCCCGGACCGGCGGGAAAAACTGTTTTTT. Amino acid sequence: CASSSPDRREKLFF.

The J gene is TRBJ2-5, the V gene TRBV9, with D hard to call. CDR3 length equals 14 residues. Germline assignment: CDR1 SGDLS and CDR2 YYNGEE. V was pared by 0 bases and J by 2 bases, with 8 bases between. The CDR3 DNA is TGTGCCAGCAGCGTAGATTACGGGCAAGAGACCCAGTACTTC. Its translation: CASSVDYGQETQYF.

The CDR3 sequence is CASSLNPTDTQYF. For the CDR3, the DNA is TGTGCCAGCAGCCTAAATCCCACAGATACGCAGTATTTT. The V call is TRBV7-2, the J call TRBJ2-3; D is uncertain. This CDR3 is built from 13 residues. Germline values: CDR1 SGHTA, CDR2 FQGNSA. Between the trimmed V and J ends, which lost 5 bases and 2 bases, there was a span of 8 bases.

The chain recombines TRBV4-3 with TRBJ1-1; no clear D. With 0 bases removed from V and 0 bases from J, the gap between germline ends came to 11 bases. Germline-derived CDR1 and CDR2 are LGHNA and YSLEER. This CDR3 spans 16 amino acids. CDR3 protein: CASSQDLREVNTEAFF. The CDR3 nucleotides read TGCGCCAGCAGCCAAGATCTCCGGGAGGTGAACACTGAAGCTTTCTTT.

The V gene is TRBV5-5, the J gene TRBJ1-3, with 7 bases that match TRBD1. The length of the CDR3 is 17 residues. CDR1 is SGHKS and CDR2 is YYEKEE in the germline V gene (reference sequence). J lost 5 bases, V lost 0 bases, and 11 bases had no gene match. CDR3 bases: TGTGCCAGCAGCTTGGCCTTCAGGGGACAGAGAAGAAACACCATATATTTT. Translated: CASSLAFRGQRRNTIYF.

The CDR3 loop is CASSLGPTIYNEQFF. The CDR3 nucleotides are TGTGCCAGCAGCTTGGGGCCGACGATCTACAATGAGCAGTTCTTC. The chain uses TRBV7-3 and TRBJ2-1; weak D call: TRBD1 (5 bases). CDR1 SGHTA and CDR2 FQGTGA come from the germline V gene. The CDR3 totals 15 residues. V was shortened by 3 bases and J by 3 bases, with 12 bases between the two germline ends. The full variable domain, in which reference TRBV7-3 and TRBJ2-1 provide the parts outside the CDR3, is GAGVSQTPSNKVTEKGKYVELRCDPISGHTALYWYRQSLGQGPEFLIYFQGTGAADDSGLPNDRFFAVRPEGSVSTLKIQRTERGDSAVYLCASSLGPTIYNEQFFGPGTRLTVL.

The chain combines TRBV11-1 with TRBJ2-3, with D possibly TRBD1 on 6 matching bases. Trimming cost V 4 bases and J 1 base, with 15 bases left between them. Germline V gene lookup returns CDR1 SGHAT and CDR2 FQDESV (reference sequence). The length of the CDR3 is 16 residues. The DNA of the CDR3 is TGTGCCAGCAGCTCCCATCAGGGGTACGGCACAGATACGCAGTATTTT. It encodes CASSSHQGYGTDTQYF.